What follows are 23 T cell receptor beta chains derived from one specimen sequenced in a study of CD8 T cells in Susac syndrome. RNA amounts of about 0.5 to 1 ug underwent reverse transcription with random hexamers. From the immunoSEQ multiplex PCR reads, TCRdb called clonotypes with MiXCR, one entry per CDR3 protein. Of 130,000 or so distinct CDR3 sequences in the sample, around 94% were seen once. Material for sequencing was CD4+ T cells from PBMCs. The receptors were sampled from a human donor in good health.

V is TRBV6-6 and J is TRBJ1-2, with TRBD1 identical over 7 bases. The trim removed 2 bases at V and 8 bases at J, leaving 8 bases unmatched. Germline CDR1 and CDR2: MNHNY and SVGAGI (reference sequence). The CDR3 has 14 residues. CDR3 sequence (DNA): TGTGCCAGCAGTTACGTAACAGGGGTGAGGGGCTACACCTTC. It translates to CASSYVTGVRGYTF.

This clonotype was seen once. The rearrangement uses TRBV3-1 and TRBJ2-5; 10 nucleotides agree with TRBD1. After removal of 10 bases from V and 4 bases from J, the junction contained 12 bases not matched to a gene. This CDR3 comprises 15 residues. Germline CDR1 LGHDT, CDR2 YNNKEL (reference sequence). DNA of the CDR3: TGTGCCACCGGGACAGGGGTGGGAGAAGGAGAGACCCAGTACTTC. It is translated as CATGTGVGEGETQYF.

The chain uses TRBV7-9 and TRBJ2-2; D is ambiguous. V lost 3 bases, J lost 7 bases, and 3 bases lay in between. The CDR3 is 11 amino acids. Germline CDR1 SEHNR, CDR2 FQNEAQ (reference sequence). CDR3 amino acids: CASSFIGELFF. CDR3 bases: TGTGCCAGCAGCTTTATCGGGGAGCTGTTTTTT.

The chain joins TRBV3-1 to TRBJ2-1; TRBD2 matches at 8 bases. The ends lost 5 bases at V and 1 base at J; junction bases unmatched: 7. The CDR3 is made up of 16 amino acids. In germline, CDR1 is LGHDT, CDR2 YNNKEL (reference sequence). CDR3 sequence (DNA): TGTGCCAGCAGCATGGGACTAGGGGGTTCCTACAATGAGCAGTTCTTC. As protein: CASSMGLGGSYNEQFF.

V is TRBV19 and J is TRBJ2-3; D is perhaps TRBD1 (6 bases). V lost 7 bases, J lost 2 bases, and 10 bases lay in between. The CDR3 runs to 13 residues. Germline values: CDR1 LNHDA, CDR2 SQIVND (reference sequence). The CDR3 DNA sequence: TGTGCCAGTAACGACAGGTTCACAGATACGCAGTATTTT. Amino acids: CASNDRFTDTQYF.

The rearrangement uses TRBV9 and TRBJ2-2; no definite D call. V was shortened by 0 bases and J by 0 bases, with 9 bases between the two germline ends. CDR1 is SGDLS and CDR2 is YYNGEE in the germline V gene. The length of the CDR3 is 16 residues. The CDR3 spells CASSVVGSPNTGELFF. The DNA of the CDR3 is TGTGCCAGCAGCGTAGTCGGTAGCCCGAACACCGGGGAGCTGTTTTTT.

This clonotype was picked up one time. This chain joins TRBV4-3 and TRBJ1-5; 7 bases match TRBD1. Trimming cost V 4 bases and J 1 base; bases outside gene matches: 10. The CDR3 loop spans 17 amino acids. Germline loops: CDR1 LGHNA, CDR2 YSLEER. The CDR3 loop reads CASSLPDRRESNQPQHF. CDR3 bases: TGCGCCAGCAGCCTTCCGGACAGGAGGGAAAGCAATCAGCCCCAGCATTTT.

This chain joins TRBV2 and TRBJ1-2; TRBD1 matches 8 bases. V shed 2 bases, J shed 5 bases, and the junction held 10 bases outside the gene matches. In germline, CDR1 is SNHLY, CDR2 FYNNEI. This CDR3 is built from 16 residues. CDR3 sequence reads: CASSERGTGRVYGYTF. The DNA of the CDR3 is TGTGCCAGCAGTGAAAGGGGGACAGGAAGGGTTTATGGCTACACCTTC.

This clonotype was observed a single time. The chain is built from TRBV7-9 and TRBJ2-7, with 7 nucleotides matching TRBD2. Germline V gene sequence: CDR1 SEHNR, CDR2 FQNEAQ (reference sequence). The CDR3 sequence is 14 residues long. V was clipped by 2 bases and J by 5 bases; unmatched bases: 6. This CDR3 reads CASSLSGMGDEQYF. The CDR3 nucleotides are TGTGCCAGCAGCTTAAGCGGGATGGGCGACGAGCAGTACTTC.

The V and J genes are TRBV6-6 and TRBJ1-1; no reliable D call. V lost 3 bases to trimming and J lost 5 bases, with 10 bases between them. Germline V CDR1 and CDR2: MNHNY, SVGAGI (reference sequence). This CDR3 comprises 13 residues. The CDR3 is CASSYRAGTEAFF. The CDR3 DNA reads TGTGCCAGCAGTTATCGGGCTGGAACTGAAGCTTTCTTT.

The chain employs TRBV2 and TRBJ1-4, with 8 bases lining up with TRBD1. The V gene end was trimmed by 5 bases and the J gene end by 8 bases; junction bases not matched to a gene: 10. In germline, CDR1 is SNHLY, CDR2 FYNNEI. The CDR3 runs to 15 residues. In DNA form, the CDR3 reads TGTGCCAGCAGTCGTACAGGGGGGCGAGTAGAAAAACTGTTTTTT. Protein: CASSRTGGRVEKLFF.

This clonotype was picked up one time. The chain uses TRBV25-1 and TRBJ2-2, with 9 bases lining up with TRBD1. The CDR3 loop spans 13 amino acids. Germline assignment: CDR1 MGHDK and CDR2 SYGVNS. Trimming cost V 6 bases and J 4 bases; bases outside gene matches: 0. The CDR3 region is CASRQGATGELFF. In DNA, the CDR3 is TGTGCCAGCAGACAGGGGGCCACCGGGGAGCTGTTTTTT.

This chain uses TRBV7-2 with TRBJ2-7; 8 positions agree with TRBD2. Germline CDR1 reads SGHTA; CDR2 reads FQGNSA. The CDR3 loop spans 13 amino acids. Trimming took 8 bases from V and 5 from J; bases not matched to a gene: 8. The CDR3 here is CASRLAGTNEQYF. The CDR3 nucleotides read TGTGCCAGCCGATTAGCGGGAACTAACGAGCAGTACTTC.

This chain links TRBV20-1 with TRBJ2-1; D may be TRBD2 (6 bases). V lost 0 bases and J 6 bases, leaving 15 bases between the germline ends. The CDR3 has 15 amino acids. Germline V gene lookup returns CDR1 DFQATT and CDR2 SNEGSKA (reference sequence). CDR3 in amino acids: CSARDSQRVINEQFF. The CDR3 region has the DNA TGCAGTGCTAGAGATTCCCAGCGGGTAATCAATGAGCAGTTCTTC.

V gene TRBV18 combines with J gene TRBJ1-1, with D uncertain. V was shortened by 0 bases and J by 5 bases, with 7 bases between the two germline ends. CDR3 length equals 13 residues. The germline V gene encodes CDR1 KGHSH and CDR2 LQKENI. For the CDR3, the DNA is TGTGCCAGCTCACCACCGGCAAGGACTGAAGCTTTCTTT. This gives the protein CASSPPARTEAFF. Full variable domain (remainder filled in from reference TRBV18 and TRBJ1-1): NAGVMQNPRHLVRRRGQEARLRCSPMKGHSHVYWYRQLPEEGLKFMVYLQKENIIDESGMPKERFSAEFPKEGPSILRIQQVVRGDSAAYFCASSPPARTEAFFGQGTRLTVV.

The genes are TRBV7-2 and TRBJ1-2; 8 nucleotides align to TRBD1. The CDR3 is 14 amino acids. Germline V gene sequence: CDR1 SGHTA, CDR2 FQGNSA. Losses at the gene ends were 5 bases for V and 3 bases for J; bases not matched to a gene: 5. In DNA form, the CDR3 reads TGTGCCAGCAGCCCCACAGGGGGATACTATGGCTACACCTTC. Amino acids: CASSPTGGYYGYTF.

The chain employs TRBV20-1 and TRBJ2-7; D unclear. Germline CDR1 and CDR2: DFQATT and SNEGSKA (reference sequence). This CDR3 has 11 residues. Trimming shortened V by 4 bases and J by 3 bases, and 7 bases separated the two germline ends. This chain's CDR3 is CSATAIYEQYF. The CDR3 region has the DNA TGCAGTGCTACGGCGATCTACGAGCAGTACTTC.

J is TRBJ2-1 and V is TRBV19; 11 bases align to TRBD1. V gave up 3 bases and J gave up 9 bases; unmatched junction bases: 4. This CDR3 has 14 residues. Germline CDR1 reads LNHDA; CDR2 reads SQIVND (reference sequence). For the CDR3, the DNA is TGTGCCAGTAGTATGGGACAGGGGGGCGGTGAGCAGTTCTTC. Protein product: CASSMGQGGGEQFF.

This chain connects TRBV29-1 to TRBJ2-5; unclear D gene. Germline V CDR1 and CDR2: SQVTM, ANQGSEA. With 6 bases removed from V and 2 bases from J, the gap between germline ends came to 13 bases. This CDR3 spans 13 amino acids. In nucleotides, the CDR3 is TGCAGCGTCCCGACTGGATATCAAGAGACCCAGTACTTC. This encodes CSVPTGYQETQYF. The entire variable domain, with the rest obtained from reference TRBV29-1 and TRBJ2-5, is as follows: SAVISQKPSRDICQRGTSLTIQCQVDSQVTMMFWYRQQPGQSLTLIATANQGSEATYESGFVIDKFPISRPNLTFSTLTVSNMSPEDSSIYLCSVPTGYQETQYFGPGTRLLVL.

The V gene is TRBV10-3, the J gene TRBJ1-5; D gene unclear. The CDR3 is 15 residues long. Trimming left V 10 bases short and J 6 bases short, with 22 bases between. Germline V gene data show CDR1 as ENHRY and CDR2 as SYGVKD. Here the CDR3 reads CATHPLGGGGQPQHF. The CDR3 DNA reads TGTGCCACCCACCCTCTCGGAGGAGGTGGTCAGCCCCAGCATTTT.

The chain employs TRBV28 and TRBJ2-7, with 9 bases aligning to TRBD1. With V trimmed by 5 bases and J by 4 bases, 6 bases remained unmatched. CDR1 MDHEN and CDR2 SYDVKM come from the germline V gene. This CDR3 is built from 14 residues. The CDR3 sequence: CASSTGQGRYEQYF. DNA of the CDR3: TGTGCCAGCAGTACGGGACAGGGTAGGTACGAGCAGTACTTC.

The rearrangement joins TRBV11-2 to TRBJ1-5, with no clear D. The CDR3 is 14 amino acids. V lost 3 bases and J lost 5, with 11 bases in between. Germline CDR1 and CDR2: SGHAT and FQNNGV. The CDR3 nucleotides read TGTGCCAGCAGCTTCGCATCCGGGGATCAGCCCCAGCATTTT. This gives the protein CASSFASGDQPQHF.

The V and J genes are TRBV7-9 and TRBJ1-1, with TRBD1 as a possible D gene (6 bases). Germline loops: CDR1 SEHNR, CDR2 FQNEAQ (reference sequence). Between the trimmed V and J ends, which lost 2 bases and 8 bases, there was a span of 9 bases. This CDR3 region has 12 residues. CDR3 amino acids: CASSLTQGEAFF. The CDR3 nucleotides read TGTGCCAGCAGCTTAACCCAGGGGGAAGCTTTCTTT.